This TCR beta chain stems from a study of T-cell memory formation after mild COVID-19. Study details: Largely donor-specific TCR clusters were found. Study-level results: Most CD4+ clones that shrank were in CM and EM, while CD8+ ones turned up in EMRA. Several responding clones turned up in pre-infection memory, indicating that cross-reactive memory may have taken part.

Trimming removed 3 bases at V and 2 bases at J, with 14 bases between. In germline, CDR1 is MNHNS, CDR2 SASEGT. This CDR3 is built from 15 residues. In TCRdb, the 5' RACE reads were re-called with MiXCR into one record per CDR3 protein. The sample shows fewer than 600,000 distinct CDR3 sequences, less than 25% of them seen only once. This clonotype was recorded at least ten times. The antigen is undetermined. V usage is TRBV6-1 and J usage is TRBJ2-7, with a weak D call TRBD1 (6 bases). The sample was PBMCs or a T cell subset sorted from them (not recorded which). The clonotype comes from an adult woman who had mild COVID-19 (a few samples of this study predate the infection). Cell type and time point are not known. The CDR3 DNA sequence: TGTGCCAGCAGTGATATGGGACATACCACCTACGAGCAGTACTTC. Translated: CASSDMGHTTYEQYF.